This is a list of T cell receptor beta chains from one sample in a study of T cell responses to AZD1222 COVID-19 vaccine. Produced via immunoSEQ multiplex PCR; TCRdb's table is partial and in-frame only. This sample has around 170,000 clones; about nine tenths occur once, and the top ten carry nearly 1%. Sample: peripheral blood, taken on day 0 of AZD1222 vaccination. These receptors originate from an adult in good health. Each CDR3 is given with its conserved first and last residue. Fields, in order: clone size, D gene, V gene, J gene, CDR3 protein, CDR3 DNA. The D gene is left open where the match is weak. Size is omitted from some rows. Given values are once, few, many or a class for expanded clones.

>-|TRBD2|TRBV28|TRBJ2-3
CASSLLMAGVGDTQYF
TGTGCCAGCAGTTTATTGATGGCGGGAGTGGGGGATACGCAGTATTTT
>-|-|TRBV27|TRBJ1-5
CASSLTVNQPQHF
TGTGCCAGCAGTTTGACAGTAAATCAGCCCCAGCATTTT
>-|TRBD1|TRBV5-1|TRBJ1-1
CASHPTSGAGGAGTEAFF
TGCGCCAGCCATCCGACCTCCGGGGCAGGGGGCGCTGGCACTGAAGCTTTCTTT
>-|-|TRBV27|TRBJ1-6
CASSPRGGSSPLHF
TGTGCCAGCAGTCCCCGGGGGGGAAGTTCACCCCTCCACTTT
>-|TRBD2|TRBV4-2|TRBJ2-5
CASSRTSGAGETQYF
TGTGCCAGCAGCCGGACTAGCGGGGCAGGGGAGACCCAGTACTTC
>once|-|TRBV10-3|TRBJ1-1
CAISQQMNTEAFF
TGTGCCATCAGCCAACAGATGAACACTGAAGCTTTCTTT
>-|-|TRBV5-8|TRBJ1-1
CASSLRGTEAFF
TGTGCCAGCAGCTTGCGGGGAACTGAAGCTTTCTTT
>-|TRBD1|TRBV7-2|TRBJ2-1
CASSLMRGGTGAFSDEQFF
TGTGCCAGCAGCTTAATGAGGGGCGGGACAGGGGCTTTTTCGGATGAGCAGTTCTTC
>-|-|TRBV4-1|TRBJ2-1
CASSQDSSAPREFF
TGCGCCAGCAGCCAAGATTCATCCGCGCCTAGGGAGTTCTTC
>-|-|TRBV7-9|TRBJ2-2
CASSPTLSTGELFF
TGTGCCAGCAGCCCCACCCTCAGCACCGGGGAGCTGTTTTTT
>-|-|TRBV7-2|TRBJ1-2
CASSLNLRAVYGYTF
TGTGCCAGCAGCTTAAACTTAAGGGCCGTCTATGGCTACACCTTC
>-|-|TRBV6-5|TRBJ2-7
CASRGGDYEQYF
TGTGCCAGCAGGGGGGGAGACTACGAGCAGTACTTC
>-|-|TRBV18|TRBJ1-1
CASSQRQQLSTEAFF
TGTGCCAGCTCACAACGTCAACAGTTAAGCACTGAAGCTTTCTTT
>-|-|TRBV19|TRBJ1-5
CASMPDLSNQPQHF
TGTGCCAGTATGCCGGATTTGAGCAATCAGCCCCAGCATTTT
>-|-|TRBV27|TRBJ1-1
CASSVPGLETEAFF
TGTGCCAGCAGTGTCCCGGGCCTGGAAACTGAAGCTTTCTTT
>-|-|TRBV6-5|TRBJ2-7
CASTWTGAPPDEQYF
TGTGCCAGCACTTGGACGGGAGCTCCCCCCGACGAGCAGTACTTC
>-|TRBD2|TRBV5-1|TRBJ2-2
CASSLEAGGTGELFF
TGCGCCAGCAGCTTGGAGGCGGGAGGCACCGGGGAGCTGTTTTTT
>few|-|TRBV11-1|TRBJ1-1
CASSLIGETEAFF
TGTGCCAGCAGCCTAATTGGGGAAACTGAAGCTTTCTTT
>-|-|TRBV19|TRBJ1-6
CASSITWASPLHF
TGTGCCAGTAGTATAACTTGGGCTTCACCCCTCCACTTT
>-|-|TRBV12-3/TRBV12-4|TRBJ2-1
CASSPHRVGEQFF
TGTGCCAGCAGCCCCCACAGGGTGGGTGAGCAGTTCTTC
>-|TRBD2|TRBV24-1|TRBJ2-3
CATSDFGAGGNTDTQYF
TGTGCCACCAGTGATTTTGGGGCGGGAGGTAACACAGATACGCAGTATTTT
>-|-|TRBV2|TRBJ2-1
CASSEWAPNEQFF
TGTGCCAGCAGTGAATGGGCACCCAATGAGCAGTTCTTC